The next 23 T cell receptor beta chains were all read from a single sample in a study of radiotherapy plus CTLA-4 blockade in lung cancer. Here immunoSEQ multiplex PCR was the method, and the copy in TCRdb shows in-frame clones only, minus some. The sample holds roughly 98,000 clones, approximately 78% seen once. The material was peripheral blood, obtained from a patient treated with radiotherapy plus ipilimumab. These TCRs come from a human donor with non-small cell lung cancer who had a partial response to radiotherapy plus ipilimumab.

The chain carries TRBV5-1 and TRBJ1-4, with 9 nucleotides matching TRBD1. V lost 4 bases to trimming and J lost 8 bases; unmatched junction nucleotides: 6. The CDR3 length is 14 residues. Germline V lookup: CDR1 SGHRS, CDR2 YFSETQ. CDR3 coding DNA: TGCGCCAGCAGCCCGACAGGGGGAAACGAAAAACTGTTTTTT. It codes for CASSPTGGNEKLFF.

The chain couples TRBV7-9 to TRBJ2-1; weak D call: TRBD2 (6 bases). CDR3 length equals 13 residues. The germline V gene has CDR1 SEHNR and CDR2 FQNEAQ (reference sequence). V was clipped by 1 base and J by 9 bases, with 10 bases between them. The CDR3 DNA follows: TGTGCCAGCAGCTTAGAGGAGGGAATTGAGCAGTTCTTC. This translates into CASSLEEGIEQFF.

This clone was observed once. V gene TRBV27 combines with J gene TRBJ2-5; TRBD2 matches at 7 bases. The V segment lost 6 bases and the J segment 2 bases; nucleotides outside the gene matches: 9. The CDR3 runs to 15 residues. Germline CDR1 and CDR2: MNHEY and SMNVEV (reference sequence). CDR3 bases: TGTGCCAGCAGAGAGACTAGCCGGAGACAAGAGACCCAGTACTTC. It is translated as CASRETSRRQETQYF.

The chain is built from TRBV5-1 and TRBJ2-1; 10 bases match TRBD2. Germline V gene lookup returns CDR1 SGHRS and CDR2 YFSETQ. Unmatched junction bases numbered 3, after V lost 0 bases and J lost 6 bases. CDR3 length: 15 residues. DNA for the CDR3: TGCGCCAGCAGCTTGGAACTAGCGGGGCTCAATGAGCAGTTCTTC. It is translated as CASSLELAGLNEQFF.

Here the CDR3 reads CASSLTGSQETQYF. DNA of the CDR3: TGTGCCAGCAGCTTAACCGGGTCCCAAGAGACCCAGTACTTC. The chain couples TRBV13 to TRBJ2-5, with unresolved D. V lost 2 bases and J lost 1, with 8 bases in between. Germline V gene sequence: CDR1 PRHDT, CDR2 FYEKMQ (reference sequence). The CDR3 runs 14 residues.

This clone was observed a few times. This sequence joins TRBV7-2 and TRBJ1-1; possibly TRBD1 for D (5 bases). This CDR3 has 13 residues. Trimming cost V 3 bases and J 1 base, with 6 bases left between them. Germline-derived CDR1 and CDR2 are SGHTA and FQGNSA. In nucleotides, the CDR3 is TGTGCCAGCAGCTTTACAGGGAACACTGAAGCTTTCTTT. Its protein product is CASSFTGNTEAFF.

V gene TRBV18 combines with J gene TRBJ2-5, with TRBD2 identical over 7 bases. The CDR3 has 17 amino acids. Germline V gene lookup returns CDR1 KGHSH and CDR2 LQKENI. V shed 2 bases, J shed 2 bases, and the junction held 11 bases outside the gene matches. The CDR3 loop reads CASSPITAGARQETQYF. The CDR3 DNA sequence: TGTGCCAGCTCACCAATAACTGCGGGAGCGAGGCAAGAGACCCAGTACTTC.

This chain uses TRBV7-9 with TRBJ1-1; D not resolved. Trimming cost V 0 bases and J 7 bases, with 15 bases left between them. Germline lookup yields CDR1 SEHNR and CDR2 FQNEAQ (reference sequence). The CDR3 contains 15 residues. CDR3 loop: CASSLAGSPILEAFF. The CDR3 coding sequence is TGTGCCAGCAGCTTAGCGGGCAGCCCGATCCTTGAAGCTTTCTTT.

The chain employs TRBV11-2 and TRBJ2-7; 12 bases line up with TRBD2. CDR1 and CDR2 (germline): SGHAT, FQNNGV. This CDR3 region has 15 residues. V shed 5 bases, J shed 4 bases, and the junction held 6 bases outside the gene matches. The CDR3 sequence is CASSPGLAGGYEQYF. The CDR3, as DNA: TGTGCCAGCAGCCCTGGCCTAGCGGGAGGGTACGAGCAGTACTTC. The full variable domain, rest sourced from reference TRBV11-2 and TRBJ2-7, is EAGVAQSPRYKIIEKRQSVAFWCNPISGHATLYWYQQILGQGPKLLIQFQNNGVVDDSQLPKDRFSAERLKGVDSTLKIQPAKLEDSAVYLCASSPGLAGGYEQYFGPGTRLTVT.

V is TRBV4-2 and J is TRBJ2-1; 7 nucleotides match TRBD1. This CDR3 is 16 amino acids long. With 2 bases clipped from V and 7 bases from J, the junction kept 11 bases outside the gene matches. CDR1 LGHNA and CDR2 YNFKEQ come from the germline V gene. The CDR3 region has the DNA TGTGCCAGCAGCCAACAGACAGGGACAAGAGGTAATGAGCAGTTCTTC. As protein: CASSQQTGTRGNEQFF.

CDR3 sequence (DNA): TGTGCCAGCAGCCAGGGGTTGGGGGGGAGTGGGGCCAACGTCCTGACTTTC. It is translated as CASSQGLGGSGANVLTF. V is TRBV27 and J is TRBJ2-6; D may be TRBD2 (7 bases). Germline CDR1 MNHEY, CDR2 SMNVEV (reference sequence). V lost 6 bases, J lost 3 bases, and 18 bases lay in between. The CDR3 length is 17 residues.

The rearrangement uses TRBV5-1 and TRBJ2-7; no clear D. V shed 6 bases and J shed 0 bases, with 19 bases lying between them. This CDR3 has 16 residues. Per the germline V gene, CDR1 is SGHRS and CDR2 is YFSETQ. CDR3 in DNA: TGCGCCAGCACCCGAGACACTTTCCAGAGCTCCTACGAGCAGTACTTC. Protein sequence: CASTRDTFQSSYEQYF.

The chain links TRBV6-4 to TRBJ1-2, with 10 bases that match TRBD1. Per germline, CDR1 MRHNA and CDR2 SNTAGT. The CDR3 has 14 residues. V dropped 6 bases and J dropped 7; count of bases not matched to a gene: 8. The CDR3, as DNA: TGTGCCAGCAGCGCCGGGACAGGGGATCGTGGCTACACCTTC. Translated, it gives CASSAGTGDRGYTF.

The chain combines TRBV28 with TRBJ1-2; D remains ambiguous. This CDR3 has 13 residues. CDR1 MDHEN and CDR2 SYDVKM come from the germline V gene. Trimming cost V 2 bases and J 5 bases, with 9 bases left between them. As DNA, the CDR3 is TGTGCCAGCAGTTTAAATCAAGCATATGGCTACACCTTC. Its translation is CASSLNQAYGYTF.

The V gene is TRBV5-1, the J gene TRBJ2-3; TRBD2 aligns across 11 bases. Germline assignment: CDR1 SGHRS and CDR2 YFSETQ. CDR3 size: 15 residues. Losses at the gene ends were 4 bases for V and 5 bases for J; bases not matched to a gene: 6. CDR3 sequence: CASSPGTSGGDTQYF. The CDR3 bases are TGCGCCAGCAGCCCCGGGACTAGCGGAGGAGATACGCAGTATTTT.

The genes are TRBV10-3 and TRBJ2-1; D remains unclear. The CDR3 contains 13 residues. Per the germline V gene, CDR1 is ENHRY and CDR2 is SYGVKD. Trimming removed 0 bases at V and 9 bases at J, with 9 bases between. DNA for the CDR3: TGTGCCATCAGTGAGTCGTTCCTATCTGAGCAGTTCTTC. Amino acid sequence: CAISESFLSEQFF.

This rearrangement joins TRBV4-1 to TRBJ2-1; 9 positions agree with TRBD2. The V gene end was trimmed by 5 bases and the J gene end by 5 bases; junction bases not matched to a gene: 10. Germline CDR1 is MGHRA and CDR2 is YSYEKL. This CDR3 has 16 amino acids. The CDR3 reads CASSTRLADSHNEQFF. CDR3 sequence (DNA): TGCGCCAGCAGCACCCGACTAGCGGACTCTCACAATGAGCAGTTCTTC.

This rearrangement joins TRBV1 to TRBJ2-5; TRBD1 reflects the table's D call only, with no check against the DNA. TRBV1 is a documented pseudogene. The CDR3 runs 15 residues. The chain's CDR3 is CTSSQRTGIGETQYF. Written as DNA, the CDR3 is TGCACCAGCAGCCAGAGGACAGGGATAGGGGAGACCCAGTACTTC.

V usage is TRBV7-6 and J usage is TRBJ2-1, with TRBD1 matching over 8 bases. This CDR3 is 16 amino acids long. Per the germline V gene, CDR1 is SGHVS and CDR2 is FNYEAQ. V lost 5 bases, J lost 2 bases, and 8 bases stayed unmatched. CDR3: CASSQGAGRTYNEQFF. CDR3 DNA: TGTGCCAGCAGCCAGGGGGCGGGACGAACCTACAATGAGCAGTTCTTC.

This clone has only one observation. The V gene is TRBV6-5, the J gene TRBJ1-4; tentative D call: TRBD1 (5 bases). V was shortened by 6 bases and J by 3 bases, with 11 bases between the two germline ends. Looked up from germline, CDR1 is MNHEY and CDR2 is SVGAGI. The CDR3 loop spans 14 amino acids. The CDR3 sequence: CASSPRVPNEKLFF. The CDR3 region has the DNA TGTGCCAGCAGCCCCAGGGTCCCTAATGAAAAACTGTTTTTT.

As to this clone: At one of its ends the junction is not consistent with the germline gene, which may arise from a read error. The rearrangement uses TRBV5-1 and TRBJ2-7; TRBD1 might be the D (6 bases). Per germline, CDR1 SGHRS and CDR2 YFSETQ. The CDR3 is 14 amino acids. The CDR3 nucleotides read TGTGCCAGCAGCCTTACAGGGATGTCCTACGAGCAGTACTTC. Translating it yields CASSLTGMSYEQYF. Full variable domain (outside the CDR3, taken from reference TRBV5-1 and TRBJ2-7): KAGVTQTPRYLIKTRGQQVTLSCSPISGHRSVSWYQQTPGQGLQFLFEYFSETQRNKGNFPGRFSGRQFSNSRSEMNVSTLELGDSALYLCASSLTGMSYEQYFGPGTRLTVT.

The chain joins TRBV6-1 to TRBJ2-7, with 9 bases identical to TRBD1. The ends lost 6 bases at V and 5 bases at J; junction bases unmatched: 11. CDR1 and CDR2 from the germline V gene are MNHNS and SASEGT. The CDR3 totals 15 residues. The CDR3 sequence: CASRIGGQGHDEQYF. The CDR3 DNA sequence: TGTGCCAGCAGGATAGGGGGACAGGGCCACGACGAGCAGTACTTC.

V gene TRBV2 combines with J gene TRBJ1-1; no clear D gene. This CDR3 region has 14 residues. V shed 6 bases and J shed 1 base, with 12 bases lying between them. Per the germline V gene, CDR1 is SNHLY and CDR2 is FYNNEI. CDR3 protein: CASRHQVQNTEAFF. Here the CDR3 DNA reads TGTGCCAGCAGGCACCAGGTGCAGAACACTGAAGCTTTCTTT.